This record looks at one T cell receptor (beta chain) sequence and its context. Its antigen is unidentified. The study ran its PCR with 60 Vbeta and 13 Jbeta primers. Assay used: immunoSEQ multiplex PCR; TCRdb lists only in-frame clones, some missing. The repertoire includes some 120,000 clones, 55% to 65% of them detected once, and roughly 2% sits in the top ten. The sample comes from a study of cytomegalovirus exposure and HLA in healthy donors. Study background: When 300 to 500 donors were genotyped, just over 80% of them were found to fall in the Caucasian-associated ancestry cluster.

The ends lost 4 bases at V and 5 bases at J; junction bases unmatched: 6. The germline gives CDR1 SGDLS, CDR2 YYNGEE. The CDR3 is 14 residues long. Findings and caveats of the study: According to reports, the classifier identified cytomegalovirus status with high specificity and sensitivity. In vitro assays verified that a few CMV-associated chains recognized CMV antigens specifically. TCR beta chains numbering more than 150 were designated cytomegalovirus-associated.

This TCR was recovered from a woman in her twenties or thirties in good health and CMV-seronegative. Sequenced input: PBMCs. The rearrangement joins TRBV9 to TRBJ1-2; 9 bases are a match to TRBD1. The CDR3 bases are TGTGCCAGCAGCTCACCTGGACAGGGGTATGGCTACACCTTC. This sequence encodes CASSSPGQGYGYTF.